This is a list of T cell receptor beta chains from one sample in a study of shared clonotypes between healthy human individuals. This table comes from immunoSEQ multiplex PCR, and its TCRdb copy is limited to in-frame clones, with some not included. Among about 590,000 clones listed, 95% were seen once. The sequenced sample consisted of naive CD8+ T cells sorted from blood. These receptors were obtained from a woman aged 25-40 years in good health. Each CDR3 is given with its conserved first and last residue. A D gene is named only where the DNA matches it firmly. Size is omitted from some rows. Given values are once, few, many or a class for expanded clones.

v_gene: TRBV27; d_gene: -; abundance: -; j_gene: TRBJ2-7; CDR3nt: TGTGCCAGCAGTTTATGGGCGGGTCCCTACGAGCAGTACTTC; CDR3aa: CASSLWAGPYEQYF
v_gene: TRBV6-7; d_gene: -; abundance: few; j_gene: TRBJ1-5; CDR3nt: TGCAGTCAAGGGGTTGTCAGAAGTCAGCCCCAGCATTTT; CDR3aa: CSQGVVRSQPQHF
v_gene: TRBV4-1; d_gene: TRBD2; abundance: -; j_gene: TRBJ2-7; CDR3nt: TGCGCCAGCAGTACTAGCGGGAGTGCCTACGAGCAGTACTTC; CDR3aa: CASSTSGSAYEQYF
v_gene: TRBV10-3; d_gene: TRBD2; abundance: -; j_gene: TRBJ2-1; CDR3nt: TGTGCCATCAGTGATCTGGCGGGAGTTGGCTCCTACAATGAGCAGTTCTTC; CDR3aa: CAISDLAGVGSYNEQFF
v_gene: TRBV28; d_gene: TRBD1; abundance: -; j_gene: TRBJ1-5; CDR3nt: TGTGCCAGCAGCCCTCCCCGGGACAGGGTGGAGCGGGCCCAGCATTTT; CDR3aa: CASSPPRDRVERAQHF
v_gene: TRBV5-6; d_gene: TRBD1; abundance: -; j_gene: TRBJ2-7; CDR3nt: TGTGCCAGCAGCAGCTGGACAGGGAACGAGCAGTACTTC; CDR3aa: CASSSWTGNEQYF
v_gene: TRBV19; d_gene: -; abundance: -; j_gene: TRBJ2-3; CDR3nt: TGTGCCAGTAGTATGTGGGTTTCTAGCACAGATACGCAGTATTTT; CDR3aa: CASSMWVSSTDTQYF
v_gene: TRBV9; d_gene: TRBD2; abundance: -; j_gene: TRBJ2-2; CDR3nt: TGTGCCAGCAGCCTGACTAGCGGGAGGGCCTATCGCACCGGGGAGCTGTTTTTT; CDR3aa: CASSLTSGRAYRTGELFF
v_gene: TRBV19; d_gene: -; abundance: -; j_gene: TRBJ1-4; CDR3nt: TGTGCCAGTAGTATAGACAGGGATGATGAAAAACTGTTTTTT; CDR3aa: CASSIDRDDEKLFF
v_gene: TRBV5-4; d_gene: -; abundance: -; j_gene: TRBJ2-7; CDR3nt: TGTGCCAGCACCTTAATCGGGACCTACGAGCAGTACTTC; CDR3aa: CASTLIGTYEQYF
v_gene: TRBV5-1; d_gene: TRBD2; abundance: -; j_gene: TRBJ2-1; CDR3nt: TGCGCCAGCAGCTTGGAGTCTTCTAGCGGGAGCTATGAGCAGTTCTTC; CDR3aa: CASSLESSSGSYEQFF
v_gene: TRBV29-1; d_gene: -; abundance: once; j_gene: TRBJ2-1; CDR3nt: TGCAGCGCCATTGGGGACTCCTACAATGAGCAGTTCTTC; CDR3aa: CSAIGDSYNEQFF
v_gene: TRBV27; d_gene: TRBD2; abundance: -; j_gene: TRBJ2-1; CDR3nt: TGTGCCAGCAGTGTCTATAGCGGGGACTTCAATGAGCAGTTCTTC; CDR3aa: CASSVYSGDFNEQFF
v_gene: TRBV28; d_gene: -; abundance: -; j_gene: TRBJ2-1; CDR3nt: TGTGCCAGCAGTTTGGGGCAATCCTACAATGAGCAGTTCTTC; CDR3aa: CASSLGQSYNEQFF
v_gene: TRBV27; d_gene: -; abundance: -; j_gene: TRBJ2-3; CDR3nt: TGTGCCAGCAGTTCCCTCGAGGGTAGCACAGATACGCAGTATTTT; CDR3aa: CASSSLEGSTDTQYF
v_gene: TRBV2; d_gene: -; abundance: once; j_gene: TRBJ1-3; CDR3nt: TGTGCCAGAAAGGGAATCGGAACAGGCCTCCCAGGAAACACCATATATTTT; CDR3aa: CARKGIGTGLPGNTIYF
v_gene: TRBV11-2; d_gene: -; abundance: -; j_gene: TRBJ1-1; CDR3nt: TGTGCCAGCAGCTTAGAGCGGAACACTGAAGCTTTCTTT; CDR3aa: CASSLERNTEAFF